These 14 T cell receptor beta chains came from one sample sequenced in a study of T cell responses to AZD1222 COVID-19 vaccine. The table came from immunoSEQ multiplex PCR; TCRdb's copy has only in-frame clones and leaves some out. The profile shows over 95,000 clones, less than 85% of them singletons. The sample consisted of peripheral blood, taken 28 days after the second AZD1222 dose. All receptors come from an adult who received the AZD1222 COVID-19 vaccine.

This clone was detected only a few times. The chain carries TRBV9 and TRBJ2-7; D may be TRBD1 (6 bases). The CDR3 is made up of 15 amino acids. Trimming cost V 7 bases and J 0 bases, with 17 bases left between them. Germline CDR1 reads SGDLS; CDR2 reads YYNGEE. The CDR3 DNA reads as TGTGCCAGCGGGGTGGACAGTTCTAGCTCCTACGAGCAGTACTTC. Its translation: CASGVDSSSSYEQYF. The full variable domain, in which reference TRBV9 and TRBJ2-7 provide the parts outside the CDR3, is DSGVTQTPKHLITATGQRVTLRCSPRSGDLSVYWYQQSLDQGLQFLIQYYNGEERAKGNILERFSAQQFPDLHSELNLSSLELGDSALYFCASGVDSSSSYEQYFGPGTRLTVT.

The chain is built from TRBV10-1 and TRBJ2-2; D not resolved. The CDR3 spans 13 residues. V lost 7 bases and J lost 4, with 10 bases in between. The germline CDR1 and CDR2 sequences are WNHNN and SYGVQD (reference sequence). The CDR3 sequence: CASIAASTGELFF. Written as DNA, the CDR3 is TGCGCCAGCATAGCAGCGAGCACCGGGGAGCTGTTTTTT.

This chain uses TRBV5-1 with TRBJ2-3; tentatively, D is TRBD1 (6 bases). Germline V gives CDR1 SGHRS, CDR2 YFSETQ. This CDR3 region has 14 residues. The ends were cut back, 3 bases at V and 2 bases at J, with 10 bases in the middle. As DNA, the CDR3 is TGCGCCAGCAGCTCAGGGGAAGCCACAGATACGCAGTATTTT. It translates to CASSSGEATDTQYF.

This rearrangement joins TRBV18 to TRBJ2-5; tentative D call: TRBD1 (5 bases). Germline V lookup: CDR1 KGHSH, CDR2 LQKENI. With 3 bases removed from V and 0 bases from J, the gap between germline ends came to 8 bases. The CDR3 covers 14 residues. The CDR3 region is CASSPGQDQETQYF. The DNA for the CDR3 is TGTGCCAGCTCACCGGGGCAGGACCAAGAGACCCAGTACTTC.

The chain couples TRBV5-1 to TRBJ1-3; TRBD1 matches 8 bases. V trimming: 4 bases; J trimming: 6 bases; junction bases outside the gene matches: 9. This CDR3 has 15 residues. Germline V gene sequence: CDR1 SGHRS, CDR2 YFSETQ. The CDR3 protein is CASSRSGTGENTIYF. The DNA of the CDR3 is TGCGCCAGCAGCAGAAGTGGGACAGGCGAAAACACCATATATTTT.

This clone has only one observation. The chain recombines TRBV5-1 with TRBJ1-1; unclear D gene. Deletions cut 3 bases from V and 0 bases from J, with 9 bases between. Germline CDR1 SGHRS, CDR2 YFSETQ. This CDR3 region has 14 residues. CDR3 sequence (DNA): TGCGCCAGCAGCTCGGGAAACGTGAACACTGAAGCTTTCTTT. Its translation: CASSSGNVNTEAFF. Using reference TRBV5-1 and TRBJ1-1 for the parts outside the CDR3, the full variable domain is KAGVTQTPRYLIKTRGQQVTLSCSPISGHRSVSWYQQTPGQGLQFLFEYFSETQRNKGNFPGRFSGRQFSNSRSEMNVSTLELGDSALYLCASSSGNVNTEAFFGQGTRLTVV.

The chain employs TRBV5-4 and TRBJ2-5; no clear D. From germline, CDR1 is SGHNT and CDR2 YYREEE (reference sequence). The CDR3 is made up of 13 amino acids. Trimming removed 2 bases at V and 5 bases at J, with 10 bases between. The CDR3 DNA is TGTGCCAGCAGCTTTCTCCTTACGGAGACCCAGTACTTC. Amino acid sequence: CASSFLLTETQYF.

The V and J genes are TRBV16 and TRBJ2-7; D not certain. Trimming took 2 bases from V and 8 from J, leaving 10 bases between them. CDR1 KGHSY and CDR2 FQNENV come from the germline V gene. The CDR3 is 12 residues long. The CDR3 DNA sequence: TGTGCCAGCAGCCAACGTCCAACCCAGCAGTACTTC. This encodes CASSQRPTQQYF.

V is TRBV28 and J is TRBJ2-1; TRBD2 matches 16 bases. Trimming took 6 bases from V and 9 from J; bases not matched to a gene: 11. The CDR3 runs 17 residues. Germline values: CDR1 MDHEN, CDR2 SYDVKM. CDR3 coding DNA: TGTGCCAGCAGGTCCGCCGGGACTAGCGGGAGGGCCGCTGAGCAGTTCTTC. Translating it yields CASRSAGTSGRAAEQFF.

The chain carries TRBV5-1 and TRBJ2-3; TRBD2 aligns across 11 bases. The CDR3 is made up of 17 amino acids. The ends lost 3 bases at V and 2 bases at J; junction bases unmatched: 8. In germline, CDR1 is SGHRS, CDR2 YFSETQ. The CDR3 loop reads CASSSRTSGLPTDTQYF. The CDR3 bases are TGCGCCAGCAGCTCTAGGACTAGCGGGTTACCCACAGATACGCAGTATTTT.

This rearrangement joins TRBV11-3 to TRBJ2-3; D gene ambiguous. Germline CDR1 is SGHNT and CDR2 is YENEEA. The CDR3 is 14 amino acids. V lost 1 base, J lost 1 base, and 6 bases lay in between. The CDR3: CASSLAQGTDTQYF. CDR3 DNA sequence: TGTGCCAGCAGCTTAGCGCAGGGCACAGATACGCAGTATTTT.

This chain links TRBV7-3 with TRBJ2-3, with D hard to call. CDR3 length: 13 amino acids. Per the germline V gene, CDR1 is SGHTA and CDR2 is FQGTGA. Deletions cut 0 bases from V and 3 bases from J, with 4 bases between. CDR3 in DNA: TGTGCCAGCAGCTTAACAAAAACAGATACGCAGTATTTT. Its protein product is CASSLTKTDTQYF. Full variable domain (remainder filled in from reference TRBV7-3 and TRBJ2-3): GAGVSQTPSNKVTEKGKYVELRCDPISGHTALYWYRQSLGQGPEFLIYFQGTGAADDSGLPNDRFFAVRPEGSVSTLKIQRTERGDSAVYLCASSLTKTDTQYFGPGTRLTVL.

The genes are TRBV20-1 and TRBJ2-2; a possible D gene is TRBD2 (5 bases). The CDR3 totals 11 residues. The germline V gene has CDR1 DFQATT and CDR2 SNEGSKA (reference sequence). V was shortened by 5 bases and J by 8 bases, with 9 bases between the two germline ends. This CDR3 reads CSAPGNGELFF. The CDR3, as DNA: TGCAGTGCTCCCGGGAATGGGGAGCTGTTTTTT.

The chain recombines TRBV4-1 with TRBJ1-6; TRBD1 matches at 8 bases. Trimming at V came to 4 bases and at J to 10 bases, leaving 6 bases not matched to a gene. The CDR3 consists of 14 residues. The germline CDR1 and CDR2 sequences are MGHRA and YSYEKL. The CDR3 loop reads CASSPGQGASPLHF. The CDR3 DNA is TGCGCCAGCAGCCCCGGACAGGGTGCGTCACCCCTCCACTTT.